This record covers a single T cell receptor beta chain. This clone was seen a few times. The antigen this receptor binds is unknown. At one end, the junction sequence differs from germline, possibly due to a read error. The library was produced with the immunoSEQ multiplex PCR assay. For the multiplex PCR, a mixture combining 60 forward primers for TCR Vbeta segments and 13 reverse primers for TCR Jbeta segments was used. The CDR3 region of rearranged TCR beta genes was amplified from genomic DNA by a multiplex PCR assay. Amplified TCR beta libraries were sequenced as 87-base-pair reads on the Illumina HiSeq System. The authors' pipeline ran thus. A later analysis counted about 80 million unique TCR beta chains across the 666 repertoires, and roughly 11 million of these chains were shared by at least two donors. To remove PCR and sequencing errors, raw reads were error-corrected and collapsed into unique sequences using a nearest-neighbor algorithm that merged closely related sequences. To assign V, D and J gene segments, CDR3 sequences were aligned to IMGT reference sequences. For a sequence to be retained, a match of at least six nucleotides was required to both a V gene segment and a J gene segment. A rearrangement was called productive if the CDR3 had no stop codons and remained in frame with V and J, and every other rearrangement was called non-productive. Following IMGT convention, CDR3 was defined as the stretch from the second conserved V-encoded cysteine up to the conserved J-encoded phenylalanine. In an earlier analysis of just under 600 of the donors, sequences lacking an unambiguous match to a single V gene segment were excluded. An earlier analysis of several hundred of the donors called V segments functional above 56.7% productive rearrangements and segregating when the between-donor standard deviation exceeded 5%. To diagnose cytomegalovirus status from the catalog of TCR beta chain sequences, a statistical classification framework was built. A later analysis assigned V and J genes by comparing TCR nucleotide sequences with IMGT/GENE-DB human TR gene sequences. In a later analysis, CDR3 sequences and most-parsimonious VDJ recombination scenarios were assigned using the TCRdist pipeline. A later analysis defined each TCR beta chain by its CDR3 amino acid sequence plus V-gene family, and excluded reads lacking a unique V-gene family. In a later analysis, 550 to 650 highly shared, low-generation-probability nucleotide sequences were removed to address suspected cross-contamination and a sequencing artifact. In a later analysis, a clonal expansion index was calculated for each public chain from normalized within-repertoire ranks of inferred template counts. In a later analysis, generation probabilities were computed with a VDJ recombination model fitted to out-of-frame rearrangements, and the resulting probabilities were checked against IGoR. A later analysis scored TCR-TCR, TCR-HLA and TCR-CMV co-occurrence with hypergeometric tests, applying a repertoire-size bias correction to TCR pairs. In a later analysis, false discovery rates were estimated by permuting HLA or CMV assignments 20 times. In a later analysis, co-occurring TCRs were grouped using DBSCAN, with TCRdist sequence similarity added in when clustering inside HLA-allele-positive subsets. Co-occurrence clustering excluded repertoires with fewer than 30,000 or more than 120,000 public chains, plus five with anomalous nucleotide sharing. TCRdb re-hosts the immuneACCESS table, in-frame sequences only. Its copies lack some clones; in the studies checked, an unresolved V gene accounts for under half of them, and the cause for the rest is not known. Clonal size and the V and J genes are those of that table, whereas D and trimming came from the DNA. This sample has over 150,000 clones in its table, and around 68% of those were observed once. The ten largest clones add up to approximately 2.3% of the sample.

The cohort consisted of some 670 healthy bone marrow donors. All cohort members were sampled while nominally healthy, although unrecorded immune exposures were likely present. The donor was CMV seronegative and was included in the group of several hundred seronegative cohort members. A peripheral blood sample was collected from each donor, and TCR beta sequencing was performed on peripheral blood mononuclear cells. The Qiagen DNeasy Blood Extraction Kit was used to extract genomic DNA from the blood cell samples. This entry comes from a study of cytomegalovirus exposure and HLA in healthy donors (dated 2017 in TCRdb). Regarding the study in general: According to an earlier analysis of 587 of the donors, roughly 180 million T cells yielded some 110 million unique TCR beta sequences and approximately 280 Gb of sequence data. About 300 gigabases of sequencing data and approximately 93 million unique TCR sequences were included in an early release covering 550 to 800 HLA-typed donors. Of the roughly 390 genotyped donors, 65% to 90% were placed in the genetic ancestry cluster associated with self-reported Caucasian donors. The study aimed to test whether signatures of past pathogen exposure could be identified by cataloging public T cell receptors. The study profiled the T cell repertoires of hundreds of subjects by immunosequencing and related them to cytomegalovirus serostatus. A separate validation cohort of about 110 different subjects was used in addition to the roughly 720-subject first cohort. The study combined high-throughput TCR immunosequencing, statistical association of individual TCRs with disease status, and machine learning to predict cytomegalovirus infection status. A later analysis re-examined previously published TCR beta repertoires from around 670 donors and added high-resolution HLA genotyping to investigate patterns of TCR occurrence. In the later analysis, no new phenotypic data were used to find candidate immune exposures; instead, reliance was placed on TCR beta sequences and their occurrence across donors. An earlier analysis of around 580 of the donors used high-throughput TCR beta sequencing to judge whether each TCR beta V gene segment behaved as functional or pseudogenic. Alongside the repertoire data, information on donor age, sex, ethnicity and CMV serostatus was compiled. A later genetic analysis used genome-wide SNP genotypes for about three fifths of the 666 donors, treating that subset as a discovery cohort. All discovery cohort repertoires had been generated using a single sequencing platform. Both class I and class II loci were covered by HLA typing, at four-digit resolution. Typing coverage varied by locus: roughly 629-640 donors for A, B, C, DRB1 and DQB1; about 520 for DQA1; around 570 for DPA1; 450 to 480 for DPB1. Because of strong linkage in the cohort, roughly five DR-DQ haplotypes were treated as single units for association and clustering. Across 300 to 500 genotyped donors of the cohort, an average of roughly 250,000 unique TCR beta nucleotide sequences per donor were sequenced, and roughly 20% of those sequences were non-productive. Summary of the overall study and its limitations: Compared with equally common non-associated chains, HLA-associated TCR beta chains in a later analysis were more clonally expanded and had lower generation probabilities. Correlated functional status among segregating V segments might be attributable to linkage disequilibrium, but an unknown experimental factor could not be ruled out. Strong co-occurrence of HLA alleles, especially DR and DQ, made assigning TCR associations to individual alleles difficult. According to a later analysis, parvovirus B19, influenza, CMV and Epstein-Barr virus appeared linked to several top co-occurrence clusters. Because some donors lacked HLA typing at each locus, the association tests relied only on the typed subset. CMV serostatus was the only immune exposure information available for the cohort. A cluster of highly shared sequence variants was judged likely to represent a technical artifact of the sequencing pipeline. In a later analysis, most CMV-associated TCR beta chains were found to appear HLA-restricted, with HLA associations seemingly driven largely by CMV exposure. A further reported finding was that TCR beta sequences accurately predicted the HLA-A and HLA-B alleles for most subjects in the first cohort. The authors suggested that the approach could potentially be generalized to other disease states and immunological phenotypes. A later genetic analysis associated a missense DCLRE1C variant with V-gene and J-gene trimming of TCR beta chains, and an independent cohort replicated the association. A few of the identified cytomegalovirus-associated TCR beta chains were confirmed in vitro to be specific for cytomegalovirus antigens. Cytomegalovirus status was reported to be diagnosed by the classifier with high specificity and sensitivity in both the original and validation cohorts. The study listed 150 to 200 TCR beta chains as associated with cytomegalovirus. According to a later genetic analysis, donors in an Asian-associated ancestry cluster had fewer N-insertions in productive TCRs than the approximately 690-donor mean. Only TCR beta chains were sequenced in this cohort, and the absence of alpha or paired-chain data limited detectable features. At a false discovery rate of 0.05, a later analysis linked under 20,000 TCR beta sequences to specific HLA alleles. A later analysis found that TCR association rates varied across HLA loci, with DRB1 alleles showing the most associated TCRs and HLA-C alleles the fewest. Across donors, most TCR sequences were observed very rarely, whereas some public TCRs were present in many individuals. Sequencing depth was assumed to be roughly uniform across donors in the presence/absence analyses, though that assumption may not hold. Because counts were too low, more than 15 rarely observed V segments, including chromosome 9 orphons, were excluded from the earlier analysis of 587 of the donors. In an earlier analysis of approximately 590 of the donors, most TCR beta V segments appeared in productive rearrangements about 90% or about 30% of the time, broadly matching IMGT annotations.

Sequenced material: PBMCs. The receptor was isolated from a man aged 25 to 40 in good health and CMV-seronegative.

The bases read TGTGCCAGTAGCGAAACAGGGATCACTGAAGCTTTCTTT. Translated, it gives CASSETGITEAFF. The chain couples TRBV9 to TRBJ1-1; the D gene is perhaps TRBD1, on 6 matching bases. Taken from the germline V gene, the CDR1 and CDR2 loops are SGDLS and YYNGEE. The CDR3 numbers 13 residues from cysteine through phenylalanine. The kept DNA is CDR3 alone, 39 bases in frame from the first base. Outside the CDR3, residues come from the reference TRBV9 and TRBJ1-1 proteins, so the full variable domain is: DSGVTQTPKHLITATGQRVTLRCSPRSGDLSVYWYQQSLDQGLQFLIQYYNGEERAKGNILERFSAQQFPDLHSELNLSSLELGDSALYFCASSETGITEAFFGQGTRLTVV.